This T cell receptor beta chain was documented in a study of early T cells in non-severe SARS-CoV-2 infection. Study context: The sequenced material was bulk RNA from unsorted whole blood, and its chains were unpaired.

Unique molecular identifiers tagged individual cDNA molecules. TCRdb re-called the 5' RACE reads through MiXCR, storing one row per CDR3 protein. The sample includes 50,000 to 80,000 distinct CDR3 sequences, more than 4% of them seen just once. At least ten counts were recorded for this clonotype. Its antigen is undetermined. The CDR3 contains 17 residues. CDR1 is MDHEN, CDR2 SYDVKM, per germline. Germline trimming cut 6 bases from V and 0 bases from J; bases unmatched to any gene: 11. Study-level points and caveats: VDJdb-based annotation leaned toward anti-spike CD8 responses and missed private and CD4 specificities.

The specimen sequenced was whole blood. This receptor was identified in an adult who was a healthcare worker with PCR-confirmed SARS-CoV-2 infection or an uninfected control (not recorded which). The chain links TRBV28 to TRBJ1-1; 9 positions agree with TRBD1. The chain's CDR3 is CASSPIPGQGLNTEAFF. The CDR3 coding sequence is TGTGCCAGCAGCCCCATCCCGGGACAGGGACTGAACACTGAAGCTTTCTTT.